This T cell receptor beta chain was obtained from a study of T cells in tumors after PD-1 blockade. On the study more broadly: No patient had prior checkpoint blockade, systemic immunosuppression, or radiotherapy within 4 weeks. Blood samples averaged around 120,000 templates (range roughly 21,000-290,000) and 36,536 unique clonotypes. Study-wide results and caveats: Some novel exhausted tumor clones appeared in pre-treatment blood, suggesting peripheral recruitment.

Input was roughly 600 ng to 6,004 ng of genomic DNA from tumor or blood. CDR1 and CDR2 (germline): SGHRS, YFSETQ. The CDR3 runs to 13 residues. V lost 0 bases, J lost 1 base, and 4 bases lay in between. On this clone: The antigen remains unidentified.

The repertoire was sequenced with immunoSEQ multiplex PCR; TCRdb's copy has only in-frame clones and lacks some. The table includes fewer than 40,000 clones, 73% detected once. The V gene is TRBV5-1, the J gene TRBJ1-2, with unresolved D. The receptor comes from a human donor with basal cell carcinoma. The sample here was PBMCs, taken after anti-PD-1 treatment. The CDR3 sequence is CASSLGSNYGYTF. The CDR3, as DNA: TGCGCCAGCAGCTTGGGGAGTAACTATGGCTACACCTTC.